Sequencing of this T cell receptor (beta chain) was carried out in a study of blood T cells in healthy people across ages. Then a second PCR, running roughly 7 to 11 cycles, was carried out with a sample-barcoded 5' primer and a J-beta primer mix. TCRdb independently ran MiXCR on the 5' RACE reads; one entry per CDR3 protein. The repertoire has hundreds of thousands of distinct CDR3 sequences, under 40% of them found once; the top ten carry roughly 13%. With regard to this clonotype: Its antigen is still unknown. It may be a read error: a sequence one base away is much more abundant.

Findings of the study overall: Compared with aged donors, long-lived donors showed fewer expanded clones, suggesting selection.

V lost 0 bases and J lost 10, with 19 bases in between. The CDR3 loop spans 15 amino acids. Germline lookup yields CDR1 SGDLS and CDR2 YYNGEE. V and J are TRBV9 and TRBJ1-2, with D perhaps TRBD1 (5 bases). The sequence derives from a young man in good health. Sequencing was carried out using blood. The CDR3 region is CASSVEVSWDGDYTF. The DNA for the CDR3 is TGTGCCAGCAGCGTAGAGGTGTCATGGGACGGGGACTACACCTTC.